This T cell receptor beta chain is from a study of shared clonotypes between healthy human individuals. Sequenced by immunoSEQ multiplex PCR; TCRdb stores in-frame clones only, minus some. The data contain approximately 250,000 clones, about 65% of them singletons. This clone has only a few counts. The CDR3 is 16 residues long. V gave up 0 bases and J gave up 6 bases; unmatched junction bases: 6. In germline, CDR1 is LGHNT, CDR2 FRNRAP. This rearrangement joins TRBV12-5 to TRBJ2-1; TRBD1 agrees at 9 bases. This receptor was obtained from a man younger than 40 in good health. The material sequenced was memory CD4+ T cells sorted from blood. Sample subset: CD45RA-negative fraction. This chain's CDR3 is CASGLVWTGERNEQFF. The CDR3 DNA reads TGTGCTAGTGGTTTGGTCTGGACAGGGGAACGCAATGAGCAGTTCTTC.